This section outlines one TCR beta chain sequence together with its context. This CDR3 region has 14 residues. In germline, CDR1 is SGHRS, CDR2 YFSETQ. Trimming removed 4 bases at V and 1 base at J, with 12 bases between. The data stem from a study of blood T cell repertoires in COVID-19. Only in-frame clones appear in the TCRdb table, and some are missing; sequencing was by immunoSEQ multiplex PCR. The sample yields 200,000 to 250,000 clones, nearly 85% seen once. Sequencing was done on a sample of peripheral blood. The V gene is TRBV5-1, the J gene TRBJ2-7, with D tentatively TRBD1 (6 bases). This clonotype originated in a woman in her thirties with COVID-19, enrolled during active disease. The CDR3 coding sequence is TGCGCCAGCAGCCCTGGGACATTTTCCTACGAGCAGTACTTC. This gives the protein CASSPGTFSYEQYF.